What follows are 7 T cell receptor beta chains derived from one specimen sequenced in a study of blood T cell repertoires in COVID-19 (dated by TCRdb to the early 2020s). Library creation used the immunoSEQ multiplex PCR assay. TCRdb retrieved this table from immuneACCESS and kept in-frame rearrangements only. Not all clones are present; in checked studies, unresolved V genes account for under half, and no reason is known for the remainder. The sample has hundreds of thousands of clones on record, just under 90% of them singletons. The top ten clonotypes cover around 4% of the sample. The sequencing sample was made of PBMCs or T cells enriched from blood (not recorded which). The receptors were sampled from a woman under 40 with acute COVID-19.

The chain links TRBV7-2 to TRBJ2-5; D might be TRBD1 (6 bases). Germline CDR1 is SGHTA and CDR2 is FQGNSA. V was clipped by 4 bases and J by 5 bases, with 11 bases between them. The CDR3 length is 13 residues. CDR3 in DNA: TGTGCCAGCAGCTGGGCAGGGGAGGAGACCCAGTACTTC. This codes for CASSWAGEETQYF.

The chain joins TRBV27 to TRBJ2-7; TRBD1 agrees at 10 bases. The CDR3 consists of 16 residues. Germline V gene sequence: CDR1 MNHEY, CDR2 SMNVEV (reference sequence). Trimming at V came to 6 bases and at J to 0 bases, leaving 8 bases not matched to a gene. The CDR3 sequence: CASRKPGQGSSYEQYF. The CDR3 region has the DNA TGTGCCAGCAGAAAACCGGGACAGGGGTCCTCCTACGAGCAGTACTTC.

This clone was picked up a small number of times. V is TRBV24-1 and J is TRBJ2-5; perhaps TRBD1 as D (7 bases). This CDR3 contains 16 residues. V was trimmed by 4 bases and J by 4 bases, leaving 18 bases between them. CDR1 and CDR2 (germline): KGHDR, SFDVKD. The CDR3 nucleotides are TGTGCCACCAGTGAGGGTACAGGGGTGCGGGGAGAGACCCAGTACTTC. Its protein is CATSEGTGVRGETQYF.

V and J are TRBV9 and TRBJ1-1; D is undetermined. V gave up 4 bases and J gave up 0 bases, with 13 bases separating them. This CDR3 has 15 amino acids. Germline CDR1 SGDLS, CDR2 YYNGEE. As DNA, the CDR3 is TGTGCCAGCAGCCCCCAAGGCAGGTTGAACACTGAAGCTTTCTTT. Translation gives CASSPQGRLNTEAFF.

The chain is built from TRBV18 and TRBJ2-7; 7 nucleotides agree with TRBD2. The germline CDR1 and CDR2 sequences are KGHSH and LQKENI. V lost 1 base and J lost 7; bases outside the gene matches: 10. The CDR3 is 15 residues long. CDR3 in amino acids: CASSPLDSPGGEQYF. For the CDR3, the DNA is TGTGCCAGCTCACCACTGGACTCACCCGGGGGGGAGCAGTACTTC.

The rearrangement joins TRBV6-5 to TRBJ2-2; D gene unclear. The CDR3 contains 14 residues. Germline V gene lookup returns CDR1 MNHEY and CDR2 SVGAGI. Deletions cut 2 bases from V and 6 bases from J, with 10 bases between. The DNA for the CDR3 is TGTGCCAGCAGTTACGGTCGGGTGGCCGGGGAGCTGTTTTTT. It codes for CASSYGRVAGELFF.

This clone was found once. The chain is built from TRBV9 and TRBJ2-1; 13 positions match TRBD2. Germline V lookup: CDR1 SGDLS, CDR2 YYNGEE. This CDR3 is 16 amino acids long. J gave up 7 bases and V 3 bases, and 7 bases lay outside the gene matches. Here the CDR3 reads CASSDQGLAGRNEQFF. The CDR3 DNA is TGTGCCAGCAGCGACCAGGGACTAGCGGGGAGGAATGAGCAGTTCTTC.